The 26 T cell receptor beta chains below all came from one sample that was sequenced in a study of control samples from healthy donors and cancer patients. The data were produced by immunoSEQ multiplex PCR, yet TCRdb's version contains in-frame clones alone and is incomplete. This table holds approximately 93,000 clones, roughly 89% found once. Sequenced sample: PBMCs. The receptors come from a woman aged 50 to 60 with colorectal cancer.

The chain has TRBV21-1 and TRBJ2-7; TRBD2, as called in the table, went unchecked against the DNA. TRBV21-1 has pseudogene status. The CDR3 loop spans 16 amino acids. CDR3 protein: CASSKGGTPGWREQYV. CDR3 coding DNA: TGTGCCAGCAGCAAGGGAGGGACACCTGGCTGGAGGGAGCAGTACGTC.

The chain joins TRBV6-2 or TRBV6-3 to TRBJ2-3, with 7 bases that match TRBD1. J lost 1 base, V lost 6 bases, and 10 bases had no gene match. The CDR3 covers 16 residues. Per the germline V gene, CDR1 is MNHEY and CDR2 is SVGEGT. CDR3 DNA sequence: TGTGCCAGCAGCACCAGACAGGGACGAGGCACAGATACGCAGTATTTT. Its protein product is CASSTRQGRGTDTQYF.

This clone appeared once. V and J are TRBV12-3 or TRBV12-4 and TRBJ1-5; D unclear. Trimming stripped 6 bases from V and 3 bases from J, with 6 bases between. The CDR3 contains 12 residues. The CDR3 is CASRKNNQPQHF. The CDR3 DNA reads as TGTGCCAGCAGGAAGAACAATCAGCCCCAGCATTTT.

The V and J genes are TRBV2 and TRBJ2-5, with 9 bases that match TRBD2. CDR3 length equals 15 residues. V gave up 6 bases and J gave up 4 bases; unmatched junction bases: 9. CDR1 and CDR2 from the germline V gene are SNHLY and FYNNEI. CDR3 loop: CASRRGNSGGETQYF. Written as DNA, the CDR3 is TGTGCCAGCAGAAGAGGGAATAGCGGGGGAGAGACCCAGTACTTC. The variable domain in full, completed from reference TRBV2 and TRBJ2-5, reads EPEVTQTPSHQVTQMGQEVILRCVPISNHLYFYWYRQILGQKVEFLVSFYNNEISEKSEIFDDQFSVERPDGSNFTLKIRSTKLEDSAMYFCASRRGNSGGETQYFGPGTRLLVL.

This clone has a single count. The chain links TRBV6-2 or TRBV6-3 to TRBJ2-3; 9 bases are shared with TRBD2. With 6 bases clipped from V and 2 bases from J, the junction kept 9 bases outside the gene matches. CDR1 MNHEY and CDR2 SVGEGT come from the germline V gene. CDR3 size: 16 residues. DNA of the CDR3: TGTGCCAGCAGCGAGGCGAGCGGGGGGTTCACAGATACGCAGTATTTT. It specifies CASSEASGGFTDTQYF.

The V and J genes are TRBV6-4 and TRBJ2-1; D not resolved. This CDR3 spans 15 amino acids. Trimming pared 6 bases from V and 0 bases from J, leaving 12 bases between. Germline loops: CDR1 MRHNA, CDR2 SNTAGT. The CDR3 loop is CASSHDQGSYNEQFF. DNA of the CDR3: TGTGCCAGCAGCCATGACCAAGGCTCCTACAATGAGCAGTTCTTC.

This chain connects TRBV19 to TRBJ2-1; 8 positions agree with TRBD2. V dropped 3 bases and J dropped 5; count of bases not matched to a gene: 3. CDR1 is LNHDA, CDR2 SQIVND, per germline (reference sequence). The CDR3 is 14 residues long. CDR3 coding DNA: TGTGCCAGTAGTATCGCGGGGGGAAACAATGAGCAGTTCTTC. As protein: CASSIAGGNNEQFF.

This chain uses TRBV4-1 with TRBJ1-1; D is uncertain. The CDR3 loop spans 13 amino acids. The V and J ends lost 0 bases and 5 bases respectively, with 7 bases between them. Germline lookup yields CDR1 MGHRA and CDR2 YSYEKL. CDR3 DNA sequence: TGCGCCAGCAGCCAAGATATCGGGACTGAAGCTTTCTTT. This sequence encodes CASSQDIGTEAFF.

A few counts support this clone. The chain has TRBV28 and TRBJ2-7; D is tentatively TRBD1 or TRBD2 (6 bases each). The CDR3 contains 14 residues. From germline, CDR1 is MDHEN and CDR2 SYDVKM. Deletions cut 3 bases from V and 4 bases from J, with 13 bases between. CDR3 amino acids: CASSLGAGGYEQYV. The CDR3 DNA sequence: TGTGCCAGCAGTTTGGGGGCCGGGGGTTACGAGCAGTACGTC.

This chain connects TRBV5-1 to TRBJ2-2; the match to TRBD1 covers 8 bases. Per germline, CDR1 SGHRS and CDR2 YFSETQ. The CDR3 covers 13 residues. Trimming at V came to 9 bases and at J to 6 bases, leaving 7 bases not matched to a gene. In nucleotides, the CDR3 is TGCGCCACAGGGACAGGCGATCCCGGGGAGCTGTTTTTT. It translates to CATGTGDPGELFF.

The genes are TRBV10-3 and TRBJ1-6; D unresolved. The CDR3 covers 13 residues. CDR1 and CDR2 (germline): ENHRY, SYGVKD. Trimming shortened V by 7 bases and J by 10 bases, and 14 bases separated the two germline ends. Here the CDR3 DNA reads TGTGCCATCACTGTCGACATTGGATCACCCCTCCACTTT. Amino acids: CAITVDIGSPLHF.

V gene TRBV19 combines with J gene TRBJ1-5; 7 bases fit TRBD1. The CDR3 loop spans 17 amino acids. CDR1 and CDR2 (germline): LNHDA, SQIVND (reference sequence). The V and J ends lost 3 bases and 8 bases, in that order; junction bases with no gene match: 16. The CDR3 protein is CASSIPYDRDTIKPQHF. In DNA, the CDR3 is TGTGCCAGTAGTATCCCCTATGACAGGGATACCATAAAGCCCCAGCATTTT.

The CDR3 nucleotides read TGTGCCAGCAGTTTCTCCGGGACAGACTACGAGCAGTACGTC. Translating it yields CASSFSGTDYEQYV. The chain employs TRBV28 and TRBJ2-7, with 7 bases fitting TRBD1. CDR3 size: 14 residues. V trimming: 3 bases; J trimming: 3 bases; junction bases outside the gene matches: 5. Germline lookup yields CDR1 MDHEN and CDR2 SYDVKM.

The genes are TRBV7-7 and TRBJ2-3, with 7 bases lining up with TRBD2. The germline V gene has CDR1 SSHAT and CDR2 FNYEAQ (reference sequence). V lost 1 base and J lost 2; bases outside the gene matches: 18. CDR3 length: 20 amino acids. The CDR3 region is CASSLEASGVSQHYTDTQYF. CDR3 DNA sequence: TGTGCCAGCAGCTTAGAAGCGAGCGGGGTTTCCCAACACTACACAGATACGCAGTATTTT.

The V call is TRBV4-1, the J call TRBJ2-3; D may be TRBD1 (6 bases). The V and J ends lost 2 bases and 4 bases respectively, with 10 bases between them. The germline CDR1 and CDR2 sequences are MGHRA and YSYEKL. The CDR3 loop spans 14 amino acids. CDR3 sequence (DNA): TGCGCCAGCAGCCAAACAGGGATCCCAGATACGCAGTATTTT. It specifies CASSQTGIPDTQYF.

The chain combines TRBV7-2 with TRBJ2-2; the D gene is possibly TRBD1 (5 bases). There are 15 residues in the CDR3. Germline values: CDR1 SGHTA, CDR2 FQGNSA. Trimming removed 1 base from V and 1 base from J, with 7 bases in between. CDR3 loop: CASSLGGGNTGELFF. For the CDR3, the DNA is TGTGCCAGCAGCTTAGGGGGCGGGAACACCGGGGAGCTGTTTTTT.

The chain employs TRBV27 and TRBJ1-2; D perhaps matches TRBD1 (5 bases). V gave up 3 bases and J gave up 3 bases, with 14 bases separating them. Germline V gives CDR1 MNHEY, CDR2 SMNVEV (reference sequence). The CDR3 covers 15 residues. CDR3 sequence: CASSFQPTEDYGYTF. The CDR3 DNA reads as TGTGCCAGCAGTTTCCAACCGACAGAGGACTATGGCTACACCTTC.

V and J are TRBV6-2 or TRBV6-3 and TRBJ2-6, with D perhaps TRBD2 (5 bases). Germline values: CDR1 MNHEY, CDR2 SVGEGT. This CDR3 has 17 amino acids. V dropped 2 bases and J dropped 0 bases, with 11 bases sitting between them. The DNA for the CDR3 is TGTGCCAGCAGTTACGGTCGGGAAAACTCTGGGGCCAACGTCCTGACTTTC. This gives the protein CASSYGRENSGANVLTF.

CDR3 in amino acids: CASSQVSQRQFF. CDR3 nucleotide sequence: TGTGCCAGCAGCCAAGTATCTCAGAGGCAGTTCTTC. The chain uses TRBV14 and TRBJ2-1, with D unclear. This CDR3 spans 12 amino acids. Trimming removed 1 base at V and 12 bases at J, with 10 bases between. The germline V gene encodes CDR1 SGHDN and CDR2 FVKESK.

The V and J genes are TRBV6-1 and TRBJ1-2, with D tentatively TRBD1 (6 bases). Germline V gives CDR1 MNHNS, CDR2 SASEGT. V lost 2 bases and J lost 7, with 14 bases in between. CDR3 length: 14 residues. This CDR3 reads CASSEQGIVTGYTF. CDR3 bases: TGTGCCAGCAGTGAACAGGGGATAGTCACTGGCTACACCTTC.

This clone was seen once. The J gene is TRBJ1-3, the V gene TRBV30; D call uncertain. CDR1 GTSNPN and CDR2 SVGIG come from the germline V gene (reference sequence). The CDR3 extends over 14 amino acids. V lost 5 bases, J lost 1 base, and 12 bases lay in between. CDR3 coding DNA: TGTGCCTGGCGTGAAGGATCATCTGGAAACACCATATATTTT. Translated, it gives CAWREGSSGNTIYF.

This chain joins TRBV20-1 and TRBJ2-1, with unresolved D. Germline assignment: CDR1 DFQATT and CDR2 SNEGSKA (reference sequence). The CDR3 runs 12 residues. The V end lost 3 bases, the J end lost 4 bases, and 7 bases lay between the germline ends. In DNA, the CDR3 is TGCAGTGCTAGTCCCAGGTACAATGAGCAGTTCTTC. This encodes CSASPRYNEQFF.

This chain connects TRBV6-2 or TRBV6-3 to TRBJ2-2; a possible D gene is TRBD2 (5 bases). The germline V gene has CDR1 MNHEY and CDR2 SVGEGT. This CDR3 spans 16 amino acids. The V and J ends lost 4 bases and 0 bases respectively, with 12 bases between them. CDR3 sequence: CASSSWRFANTGELFF. Written as DNA, the CDR3 is TGTGCCAGCAGTTCATGGAGGTTCGCGAACACCGGGGAGCTGTTTTTT.

The V and J genes are TRBV6-5 and TRBJ1-2; perhaps TRBD1 as D (6 bases). CDR1 is MNHEY, CDR2 SVGAGI, per germline. The CDR3 totals 14 residues. V was clipped by 4 bases and J by 5 bases, with 14 bases between them. The CDR3 is CASSSDRTAYGYTF. DNA of the CDR3: TGTGCCAGCAGTTCCGATCGGACAGCTTATGGCTACACCTTC.

The rearrangement links TRBV9 to TRBJ2-5; 9 bases agree with TRBD2. The CDR3 runs to 15 residues. Per the germline V gene, CDR1 is SGDLS and CDR2 is YYNGEE. Germline trimming cut 1 base from V and 3 bases from J; bases unmatched to any gene: 4. The CDR3, as DNA: TGTGCCAGCAGCGTACCGGGCGGGGGGGAAGAGACCCAGTACTTC. Protein sequence: CASSVPGGGEETQYF.

The chain is built from TRBV6-1 and TRBJ1-2, with D unclear. Germline V gene sequence: CDR1 MNHNS, CDR2 SASEGT. This CDR3 comprises 14 residues. V shed 1 base and J shed 4 bases, with 10 bases lying between them. In DNA, the CDR3 is TGTGCCAGCAGTGAAGTTCTTTACAGCTATGGCTACACCTTC. Translated: CASSEVLYSYGYTF.